This T cell receptor (beta chain) was identified in a study of cytomegalovirus exposure and HLA in healthy donors. The wider study: Researchers found that about 84% of 350 to 500 genotyped donors fell within the Caucasian-associated ancestry cluster.

The J segment lost 9 bases and the V segment lost 3 bases, leaving 11 bases of the junction unmatched. The germline V gene has CDR1 MNHEY and CDR2 SMNVEV (reference sequence). This CDR3 has 17 residues. In the PCR, 60 Vbeta and 13 Jbeta primers were used. Using immunoSEQ multiplex PCR, the repertoire was profiled, and TCRdb retains in-frame clones only, with some absent. Among 100,000 to 150,000 clones, approximately 78% were seen once, and the ten largest hold roughly 11%. Overall study findings and caveats: Presence/absence comparisons presumed near-even sequencing depth among donors. In most subjects, TCR beta sequences reportedly gave accurate predictions of HLA-A and HLA-B alleles. With DRB1 most and HLA-C fewest, TCR association rates differed between HLA loci in a later analysis.

Regarding this clone: Its specificity is not known.

Sequencing input: PBMCs. This sequence joins TRBV27 and TRBJ2-1; 13 bases line up with TRBD2. The receptor was isolated from a young man in good health and CMV-seropositive. The CDR3 sequence is CASSFLTTSGRAREQFF. The DNA for the CDR3 is TGTGCCAGCAGTTTTCTTACAACTAGCGGGAGGGCCCGTGAGCAGTTCTTC.